One sample yielded the 24 T cell receptor beta chains listed below, sequenced in a study of shared clonotypes between healthy human individuals. Clones were read by immunoSEQ multiplex PCR, and TCRdb kept only the in-frame ones, dropping some. The table shows roughly 2.2 million clones, with just under 95% occurring only once. Material for sequencing was naive CD4+ T cells from PBMCs. Subset in this sample: CD45RA+ positively selected. Every receptor here comes from a man aged 18 to 35 in good health. Some clones in this sample may be carry-over from other donors' samples.

With regard to this clone: The same CDR3 can be traced to other DNA sequences in this sample. The chain employs TRBV11-3 and TRBJ2-1; 7 positions agree with TRBD2. The CDR3 extends over 12 amino acids. From germline, CDR1 is SGHNT and CDR2 YENEEA. Trimming at V came to 1 base and at J to 10 bases, leaving 1 base not matched to a gene. The CDR3, as DNA: TGTGCCAGCAGCTTAGGTAGCGGGGAGCAGTTCTTC. Translated, it gives CASSLGSGEQFF.

The chain employs TRBV11-3 and TRBJ2-5; D possibly corresponds to TRBD2 (6 bases). CDR3 length: 16 residues. The germline V gene has CDR1 SGHNT and CDR2 YENEEA. V was cut by 5 bases and J by 5 bases, with 21 bases left in between. CDR3 in amino acids: CASSASRAGGTETQYF. In nucleotides, the CDR3 is TGTGCCAGCAGCGCCAGCCGCGCAGGAGGGACGGAGACCCAGTACTTC.

A remark on this clone: The same CDR3 also results from other DNA sequences found in this sample. The chain recombines TRBV6-5 with TRBJ2-6, with D unclear. This CDR3 has 16 amino acids. Trimming removed 0 bases at V and 0 bases at J, with 6 bases between. Germline CDR1 reads MNHEY; CDR2 reads SVGAGI. CDR3 nucleotides: TGTGCCAGCAGTTACTCGGTCAACTCTGGGGCCAACGTCCTGACTTTC. Protein: CASSYSVNSGANVLTF.

The chain joins TRBV5-1 to TRBJ1-4; the D gene is possibly TRBD1 (6 bases). The CDR3 is 16 amino acids. Trimming shortened V by 4 bases and J by 0 bases, and 13 bases separated the two germline ends. Germline V gene data show CDR1 as SGHRS and CDR2 as YFSETQ. This CDR3 reads CASSPTGRATNEKLFF. The CDR3 region has the DNA TGCGCCAGCAGCCCCACAGGGCGCGCAACTAATGAAAAACTGTTTTTT.

The chain links TRBV10-3 to TRBJ1-2; 10 nucleotides agree with TRBD1. Trimming removed 1 base from V and 4 bases from J; junction bases left unmatched: 6. The CDR3 runs 16 residues. Germline V CDR1 and CDR2: ENHRY, SYGVKD. The CDR3 DNA is TGTGCCATCAGTGAGTGGGGGACAGGGGCCACCTATGGCTACACCTTC. Translating gives CAISEWGTGATYGYTF.

There are a few counts of this clone. The sample contains more than one DNA sequence encoding this CDR3. The chain carries TRBV29-1 and TRBJ1-1, with D perhaps matching TRBD1 (5 bases). The length of the CDR3 is 13 residues. Germline V lookup: CDR1 SQVTM, CDR2 ANQGSEA. The germline V and J ends were trimmed by 3 bases and 0 bases, with 8 bases remaining between them. CDR3 sequence reads: CSVEGLLNTEAFF. The DNA for the CDR3 is TGCAGCGTTGAGGGACTCTTGAACACTGAAGCTTTCTTT.

This chain uses TRBV15 with TRBJ1-5, with D uncertain. The length of the CDR3 is 14 residues. V lost 1 base to trimming and J lost 5 bases, with 9 bases between them. Germline loops: CDR1 LNHNV, CDR2 YYDKDF (reference sequence). The CDR3 here is CATSRGEPYQPQHF. CDR3 coding DNA: TGTGCCACCAGCAGAGGTGAACCCTATCAGCCCCAGCATTTT.

The V gene is TRBV6-6, the J gene TRBJ1-1; TRBD1 aligns across 8 bases. The CDR3 contains 15 residues. The V gene's germline CDR1 is MNHNY and CDR2 SVGAGI (reference sequence). The J segment lost 4 bases and the V segment lost 2 bases, leaving 6 bases of the junction unmatched. CDR3 DNA: TGTGCCAGCAGTTACCGGCAGGGGGCGTCCACTGAAGCTTTCTTT. This sequence encodes CASSYRQGASTEAFF.

The J gene is TRBJ2-5, the V gene TRBV25-1, with 10 bases fitting TRBD2. The CDR3 runs 17 residues. Germline trimming cut 4 bases from V and 2 bases from J; bases unmatched to any gene: 10. Per the germline V gene, CDR1 is MGHDK and CDR2 is SYGVNS. The CDR3 DNA reads as TGTGCCAGCAGTGCACTAGCGGGAATGGGATTTCAAGAGACCCAGTACTTC. As protein: CASSALAGMGFQETQYF.

V usage is TRBV29-1 and J usage is TRBJ2-7; D is possibly TRBD2 (6 bases). V gave up 7 bases and J gave up 1 base, with 20 bases separating them. CDR1 is SQVTM, CDR2 ANQGSEA, per germline. The CDR3 sequence is 15 residues long. CDR3 amino acids: CSGHIAVKGSYEQYF. CDR3 in DNA: TGCAGCGGACATATAGCGGTAAAGGGTTCCTACGAGCAGTACTTC.

This clone has just one count. This rearrangement joins TRBV6-6 to TRBJ1-5; unclear D gene. The CDR3 is 14 residues long. Germline V gene lookup returns CDR1 MNHNY and CDR2 SVGAGI (reference sequence). V lost 4 bases and J lost 7, with 14 bases in between. Here the CDR3 DNA reads TGTGCCAGCAGTTCCGCTAGGGCAAACCAGCCCCAGCATTTT. Its protein is CASSSARANQPQHF.

This clone was recorded once. The rearrangement uses TRBV28 and TRBJ1-2; 10 nucleotides agree with TRBD1. CDR1 MDHEN and CDR2 SYDVKM come from the germline V gene. Trimming took 5 bases from V and 1 from J; bases not matched to a gene: 4. This CDR3 is 15 amino acids long. The DNA for the CDR3 is TGTGCCAGCAGTACGACAGGGGGCGGTAACTATGGCTACACCTTC. Amino acids: CASSTTGGGNYGYTF.

This sequence joins TRBV28 and TRBJ2-1; possibly TRBD2 for D (6 bases). The CDR3 is 16 amino acids. Germline-derived CDR1 and CDR2 are MDHEN and SYDVKM. The ends were cut back, 4 bases at V and 7 bases at J, with 20 bases in the middle. CDR3 loop: CASSSPGLSYFNEQFF. CDR3 DNA sequence: TGTGCCAGCAGTTCTCCGGGACTCTCCTATTTTAATGAGCAGTTCTTC.

About this clone: This specimen includes other DNA sequences encoding the same CDR3. For the CDR3, the DNA is TGTGCCAGCAGCTTAGGAACTGAAGCTTTCTTT. Translated: CASSLGTEAFF. The rearrangement uses TRBV7-8 and TRBJ1-1; D unresolved. V was clipped by 1 base and J by 5 bases, with 2 bases between them. The CDR3 has 11 amino acids. CDR1 is SGHVS, CDR2 FQNEAQ, per germline.

The J gene is TRBJ2-5, the V gene TRBV6-1, with 9 bases matching TRBD2. Per the germline V gene, CDR1 is MNHNS and CDR2 is SASEGT. CDR3 size: 18 residues. J gave up 4 bases and V 3 bases, and 15 bases lay outside the gene matches. The CDR3 sequence is CASSDGSGSVLGRETQYF. CDR3 DNA sequence: TGTGCCAGCAGTGATGGTAGCGGGAGCGTTTTGGGGAGAGAGACCCAGTACTTC.

This clone was seen just once. The chain carries TRBV25-1 and TRBJ2-7; 10 bases line up with TRBD2. Germline V CDR1 and CDR2: MGHDK, SYGVNS. The CDR3 covers 15 residues. Unmatched junction bases numbered 7, after V lost 4 bases and J lost 4 bases. In DNA, the CDR3 is TGTGCCAGCAGTGCTCCGGGACTAGCGAGTTACGAGCAGTACTTC. As protein: CASSAPGLASYEQYF.

In regard to this clone: Other DNA sequences in the sample encode the same CDR3. V is TRBV6-1 and J is TRBJ1-3, with D uncertain. Germline assignment: CDR1 MNHNS and CDR2 SASEGT. This CDR3 comprises 15 residues. V was clipped by 1 base and J by 0 bases, with 7 bases between them. This CDR3 is CASSEGRSSGNTIYF. CDR3 DNA: TGTGCCAGCAGTGAAGGCCGGAGCTCTGGAAACACCATATATTTT.

The chain combines TRBV6-1 with TRBJ2-7; 12 bases are shared with TRBD1. The CDR3 runs to 15 residues. Trimming removed 9 bases from V and 2 bases from J; junction bases left unmatched: 8. From germline, CDR1 is MNHNS and CDR2 SASEGT. In DNA form, the CDR3 reads TGTGCCAGTAAGAGGGGGGACAGGGGGCCCTACGAGCAGTACTTC. Translation: CASKRGDRGPYEQYF.

A remark on this clone: The same CDR3 also results from other DNA sequences found in this sample. This chain uses TRBV27 with TRBJ1-6; D unclear. The CDR3 is made up of 13 amino acids. Germline-derived CDR1 and CDR2 are MNHEY and SMNVEV (reference sequence). The V end was cut by 2 bases, the J end by 5 bases, with 4 bases between. The CDR3 region is CASSLRDNSPLHF. CDR3 in DNA: TGTGCCAGCAGTTTAAGGGATAATTCACCCCTCCACTTT.

This sequence joins TRBV2 and TRBJ2-3; D gene unclear. This CDR3 has 14 amino acids. V lost 6 bases, J lost 9 bases, and 19 bases lay in between. Germline CDR1 SNHLY, CDR2 FYNNEI. CDR3: CASSSGHIQITQYF. CDR3 DNA sequence: TGTGCCAGCAGCAGTGGGCATATCCAGATAACGCAGTATTTT.

The V and J genes are TRBV7-9 and TRBJ2-3, with D tentatively TRBD2 (6 bases). Germline V CDR1 and CDR2: SEHNR, FQNEAQ (reference sequence). The CDR3 sequence is 16 residues long. The V end was cut by 0 bases, the J end by 1 base, with 11 bases between. The CDR3 nucleotides are TGTGCCAGCAGCTTAGCGGGGGGAGAAGGCACAGATACGCAGTATTTT. Residues: CASSLAGGEGTDTQYF.

The chain joins TRBV28 to TRBJ2-3, with 9 bases fitting TRBD1. Looked up from germline, CDR1 is MDHEN and CDR2 is SYDVKM. The CDR3 is made up of 15 amino acids. The ends lost 6 bases at V and 2 bases at J; junction bases unmatched: 6. The CDR3 DNA reads as TGTGCCAGCAGCGAACAGGGGGCGTACACAGATACGCAGTATTTT. Its translation is CASSEQGAYTDTQYF.

V is TRBV6-1 and J is TRBJ1-2, with 11 bases lining up with TRBD1. This CDR3 has 15 amino acids. Per germline, CDR1 MNHNS and CDR2 SASEGT. Germline trimming cut 8 bases from V and 2 bases from J; bases unmatched to any gene: 7. Written as DNA, the CDR3 is TGTGCCAGCGGTTTCGGGACAGGGGGGAACTATGGCTACACCTTC. This sequence encodes CASGFGTGGNYGYTF.

This chain uses TRBV2 with TRBJ2-7; no clear D gene. This CDR3 has 13 residues. The V gene's germline CDR1 is SNHLY and CDR2 FYNNEI. V was cut by 3 bases and J by 2 bases, with 8 bases left in between. CDR3 loop: CASSDWQAYEQYF. CDR3 bases: TGTGCCAGCAGTGATTGGCAGGCCTACGAGCAGTACTTC.